This T cell receptor beta chain appears in the sequencing data of a study of blood T cells in healthy people across ages. Alongside a J-beta primer mix, a sample-barcoded 5' primer served in a second PCR lasting roughly 7 to 11 cycles. Each cDNA molecule, via a template-switch adaptor with 12 random nucleotides, was tagged. From the 5' RACE reads, TCRdb called clonotypes with MiXCR, one entry per CDR3 protein. The repertoire includes about 1.8 million distinct CDR3 sequences, roughly 52% of them detected once, and about 2.1% sits in the top ten. CDR3 length equals 12 residues. V lost 4 bases and J lost 5, with 11 bases in between. Germline CDR1 and CDR2: SQVTM and ANQGSEA.

Sequencing input: blood. This TCR came from a woman between 40 and 50 years old in good health. This chain connects TRBV29-1 to TRBJ2-5; weak D call: TRBD2 (6 bases). CDR3 coding DNA: TGCAGCGTTGTCTCTAGCGCGGAGACCCAGTACTTC. It codes for CSVVSSAETQYF.